One T cell receptor (beta chain) is described in this entry. Every donor was a Caucasian adult from Nashville, Tennessee. The record originates from a study of shared clonotypes between healthy human individuals. Looking at the study overall: Three plates were used per donor for CD4 naive, three for CD4 memory, two for CD8 naive and one for CD8 memory.

Germline loops: CDR1 MNHNS, CDR2 SASEGT. V shed 7 bases and J shed 0 bases, with 15 bases lying between them. CDR3 size: 15 residues. This was a deep-level run. Sorted-subset replicate PCR reactions were performed with approximately 200 ng DNA, corresponding to 25,000 to 35,000 T cell genomes. Profiled with immunoSEQ multiplex PCR; TCRdb holds only in-frame clones, not every one. The data contain a few million clones, just over 90% of them singletons. The chain combines TRBV6-1 with TRBJ1-1; D unresolved. The origin of this receptor is a man younger than 30 in good health. The sample comprised naive CD4+ T cells sorted from blood. Subset described: CD45RA+ positively selected. CDR3 nucleotide sequence: TGTGCCAGCACGCCCCAAGCCACCTTGAACACTGAAGCTTTCTTT. This encodes CASTPQATLNTEAFF.